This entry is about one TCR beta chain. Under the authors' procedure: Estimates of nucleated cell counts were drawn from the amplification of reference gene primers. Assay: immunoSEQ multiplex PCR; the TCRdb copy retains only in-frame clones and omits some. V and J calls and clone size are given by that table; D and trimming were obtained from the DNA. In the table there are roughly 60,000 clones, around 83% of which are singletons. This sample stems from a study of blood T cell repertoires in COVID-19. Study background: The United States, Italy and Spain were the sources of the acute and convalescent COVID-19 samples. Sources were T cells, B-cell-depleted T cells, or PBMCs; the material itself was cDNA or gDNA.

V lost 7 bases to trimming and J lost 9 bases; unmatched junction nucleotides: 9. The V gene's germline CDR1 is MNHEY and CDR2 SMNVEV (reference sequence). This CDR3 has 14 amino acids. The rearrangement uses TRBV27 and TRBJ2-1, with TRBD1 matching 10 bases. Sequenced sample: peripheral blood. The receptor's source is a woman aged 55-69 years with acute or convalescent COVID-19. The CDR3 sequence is CASKKVGQGGEQFF. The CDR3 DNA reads TGTGCCAGCAAAAAAGTAGGACAGGGGGGTGAGCAGTTCTTC.